What follows are 9 T cell receptor beta chains derived from one specimen sequenced in a study of neurological immune-mediated disorders. TCRdb recomputed calls from the 5' RACE reads with MiXCR, one row per CDR3 protein. The table lists 87,000 or so distinct CDR3 sequences, under 4.5% of them singletons. Sequenced input: PBMCs. The origin of the receptors is a woman between 50 and 59 years old with multiple sclerosis.

The chain links TRBV5-1 to TRBJ2-7, with 8 bases lining up with TRBD1. V was clipped by 0 bases and J by 0 bases; unmatched bases: 5. The CDR3 has 16 residues. The germline V gene has CDR1 SGHRS and CDR2 YFSETQ. This chain's CDR3 is CASSLDAGTGSYEQYF. CDR3 DNA: TGCGCCAGCAGCTTGGACGCCGGGACAGGCTCCTACGAGCAGTACTTC.

The V gene is TRBV10-1, the J gene TRBJ2-7; D gene uncertain. From germline, CDR1 is WNHNN and CDR2 SYGVQD (reference sequence). The CDR3 has 13 amino acids. V dropped 7 bases and J dropped 1 base, with 11 bases sitting between them. The CDR3 loop reads CASILPRSYEQYF. The CDR3 DNA follows: TGCGCCAGCATACTCCCAAGGTCCTACGAGCAGTACTTC.

About this clonotype: A read error is possible here, since a much larger clone lies one base away. The rearrangement joins TRBV4-2 to TRBJ2-2; the match to TRBD1 covers 7 bases. CDR1 is LGHNA and CDR2 is YNFKEQ in the germline V gene. The CDR3 is 16 amino acids. CDR3 protein: CASSQSRQGNTGALFF. The DNA of the CDR3 is TGTGCCAGCAGCCAAAGTAGACAGGGCAACACCGGGGCGCTGTTTTTT.

This clonotype showed up many times. The chain uses TRBV6-2 or TRBV6-3 and TRBJ2-2; 7 positions match TRBD1. CDR3 length: 16 amino acids. Per germline, CDR1 MNHEY and CDR2 SVGEGT. The ends lost 2 bases at V and 0 bases at J; junction bases unmatched: 3. The CDR3 protein is CASSYGDSANTGELFF. CDR3 DNA sequence: TGTGCCAGCAGTTACGGGGACAGCGCGAACACCGGGGAGCTGTTTTTT.

This clonotype was counted ten times or more. V gene TRBV4-1 combines with J gene TRBJ1-2, with TRBD1 matching 7 bases. The V and J ends lost 0 bases and 8 bases, in that order; junction bases with no gene match: 12. The germline V gene encodes CDR1 MGHRA and CDR2 YSYEKL. This CDR3 region has 16 residues. The CDR3: CASSQDDRAVYSGYTF. CDR3 DNA sequence: TGCGCCAGCAGCCAAGATGACAGGGCGGTATATTCGGGCTACACCTTC.

This clonotype was observed a few times. The chain couples TRBV12-3 or TRBV12-4 to TRBJ2-7, with D unresolved. The CDR3 runs to 14 residues. The V and J ends lost 3 bases and 2 bases respectively, with 11 bases between them. For the CDR3, the DNA is TGTGCCAGCAGTTTGTTGGCCAGCCCCTACGAGCAGTACTTC. Amino acids: CASSLLASPYEQYF.

This clonotype appeared a few times. The junction shows a germline mismatch at one end, possibly a read error. The J gene is TRBJ1-5, the V gene TRBV5-1; D is unresolved. Per germline, CDR1 SGHRS and CDR2 YFSETQ. The CDR3 has 13 residues. CDR3 nucleotides: TGCGCCAGCAGCTTGGGCGGCAATAAGACCCAGAATTTT. It yields the protein CASSLGGNKTQNF.

The sample holds many counts of this clonotype. V usage is TRBV5-1 and J usage is TRBJ2-1; 7 bases fit TRBD2. V dropped 3 bases and J dropped 6; count of bases not matched to a gene: 3. This CDR3 spans 13 amino acids. Germline V lookup: CDR1 SGHRS, CDR2 YFSETQ. The CDR3 here is CASSWGGSNEQFF. The CDR3 DNA reads as TGCGCCAGCAGCTGGGGGGGGTCCAATGAGCAGTTCTTC.

This clonotype came up many times. The rearrangement uses TRBV14 and TRBJ2-2, with unresolved D. This CDR3 is 13 amino acids long. The germline gives CDR1 SGHDN, CDR2 FVKESK. Trimming removed 4 bases from V and 6 bases from J, with 9 bases in between. CDR3 DNA sequence: TGTGCCAGCAGCCCCTCCCCCGCCGGGGAGCTGTTTTTT. It encodes CASSPSPAGELFF. Supplemented by reference TRBV14 and TRBJ2-2, the full variable domain reads EAGVTQFPSHSVIEKGQTVTLRCDPISGHDNLYWYRRVMGKEIKFLLHFVKESKQDESGMPNNRFLAERTGGTYSTLKVQPAELEDSGVYFCASSPSPAGELFFGEGSRLTVL.